These 20 T cell receptor beta chains were all obtained from the same sample, sequenced in a study of blood T cell repertoires in COVID-19. The repertoire was sequenced with immunoSEQ multiplex PCR; TCRdb's copy has only in-frame clones and lacks some. Among over 200,000 clones listed, about 70% were seen once. Specimen: peripheral blood. The receptors originated from a woman at least 80 years old with acute or convalescent COVID-19.

The J gene is TRBJ2-3, the V gene TRBV10-1; D is perhaps TRBD1 (5 bases). Trimming stripped 2 bases from V and 1 base from J, with 10 bases between. This CDR3 is 15 amino acids long. Germline loops: CDR1 WNHNN, CDR2 SYGVQD (reference sequence). The CDR3 loop is CASSERQGRTDTQYF. CDR3 nucleotide sequence: TGCGCCAGCAGTGAGAGGCAGGGCCGCACAGATACGCAGTATTTT.

This sequence joins TRBV2 and TRBJ1-2, with TRBD1 identical over 8 bases. This CDR3 has 16 amino acids. V dropped 6 bases and J dropped 0; count of bases not matched to a gene: 9. Germline V CDR1 and CDR2: SNHLY, FYNNEI. The CDR3 protein is CASSSAGGRSNYGYTF. The CDR3 nucleotides are TGTGCCAGCAGCTCAGCAGGGGGCAGGTCTAACTATGGCTACACCTTC.

The genes are TRBV7-2 and TRBJ1-2, with 7 bases identical to TRBD1. In germline, CDR1 is SGHTA, CDR2 FQGNSA. The trim removed 5 bases at V and 4 bases at J, leaving 13 bases unmatched. The CDR3 sequence is 16 residues long. This CDR3 is CASSLVTGHSSYGYTF. For the CDR3, the DNA is TGTGCCAGCAGCCTTGTGACAGGGCACTCATCCTATGGCTACACCTTC. Variable domain in full (rest from reference TRBV7-2 and TRBJ1-2): GAGVSQSPSNKVTEKGKDVELRCDPISGHTALYWYRQSLGQGLEFLIYFQGNSAPDKSGLPSDRFSAERTGGSVSTLTIQRTQQEDSAVYLCASSLVTGHSSYGYTFGSGTRLTVV.

In this sample, this clone turned up once. This chain links TRBV7-7 with TRBJ2-5; 9 bases are a match to TRBD1. V was clipped by 3 bases and J by 2 bases; unmatched bases: 4. Per the germline V gene, CDR1 is SSHAT and CDR2 is FNYEAQ (reference sequence). This CDR3 comprises 15 residues. CDR3 region: CASSFGTGRQETQYF. The CDR3 bases are TGTGCCAGCAGCTTCGGGACAGGGAGGCAAGAGACCCAGTACTTC.

This chain connects TRBV6-5 to TRBJ1-2, with TRBD1 identical over 8 bases. The CDR3 loop spans 14 amino acids. After removal of 6 bases from V and 7 bases from J, the junction contained 10 bases not matched to a gene. Germline V gives CDR1 MNHEY, CDR2 SVGAGI. CDR3 DNA: TGTGCCAGCAGGGGGCGACAGGGGTCGGCTGGCTACACCTTC. Residues: CASRGRQGSAGYTF.

This clone was found a few times. The chain combines TRBV4-1 with TRBJ1-1; a weak D match, TRBD1 (5 bases). Germline V gives CDR1 MGHRA, CDR2 YSYEKL. The CDR3 has 16 residues. V lost 0 bases and J 5 bases, leaving 16 bases between the germline ends. The CDR3 coding sequence is TGCGCCAGCAGCCAAGAGGTGTCGGCAGGGCGGACTGAAGCTTTCTTT. Translation: CASSQEVSAGRTEAFF.

This chain connects TRBV9 to TRBJ2-1; 8 bases are shared with TRBD2. The length of the CDR3 is 16 residues. Per germline, CDR1 SGDLS and CDR2 YYNGEE. The ends lost 4 bases at V and 7 bases at J; junction bases unmatched: 13. The CDR3 DNA is TGTGCCAGCAGCCGTAGGTCCAGCGGGAGTCGAAATGAGCAGTTCTTC. As protein: CASSRRSSGSRNEQFF. Full variable domain (outside the CDR3, taken from reference TRBV9 and TRBJ2-1): DSGVTQTPKHLITATGQRVTLRCSPRSGDLSVYWYQQSLDQGLQFLIQYYNGEERAKGNILERFSAQQFPDLHSELNLSSLELGDSALYFCASSRRSSGSRNEQFFGPGTRLTVL.

The genes are TRBV2 and TRBJ1-2, with 7 bases lining up with TRBD1. CDR1 SNHLY and CDR2 FYNNEI come from the germline V gene. V lost 3 bases, J lost 7 bases, and 11 bases stayed unmatched. The CDR3 runs to 15 residues. The CDR3 bases are TGTGCCAGCAGTGACCAAACAGGGGTGGTGGCTGGCTACACCTTC. Amino acids: CASSDQTGVVAGYTF.

The rearrangement uses TRBV5-1 and TRBJ1-6; D call uncertain. V lost 0 bases and J lost 7, with 8 bases in between. Germline V CDR1 and CDR2: SGHRS, YFSETQ. CDR3 length: 14 residues. The CDR3 DNA reads as TGCGCCAGCAGCTTGGGGGCCGGCAATTCACCCCTCCACTTT. Residues: CASSLGAGNSPLHF.

J is TRBJ2-6 and V is TRBV7-2; 7 nucleotides align to TRBD1. This CDR3 has 19 amino acids. Germline CDR1 reads SGHTA; CDR2 reads FQGNSA. With V trimmed by 1 base and J by 2 bases, 11 bases remained unmatched. The CDR3 loop is CASSLGSRGQIPGANVLTF. The CDR3 nucleotides read TGTGCCAGCAGCTTAGGGTCAAGGGGGCAGATCCCTGGGGCCAACGTCCTGACTTTC.

In regard to this clone: The sample has other DNA sequences that encode this CDR3 too. This chain uses TRBV5-1 with TRBJ2-7; D is possibly TRBD2 (5 bases). Looked up from germline, CDR1 is SGHRS and CDR2 is YFSETQ. The CDR3 is 14 residues long. Trimming took 0 bases from V and 1 from J, leaving 8 bases between them. The chain's CDR3 is CASSLAGSSYEQYF. The CDR3 DNA sequence: TGCGCCAGCAGCTTGGCGGGAAGTTCCTACGAGCAGTACTTC.

This clone was counted a few times. The chain has TRBV2 and TRBJ1-2; D perhaps matches TRBD1 (5 bases). Trimming took off 7 bases at V and 2 bases at J, with 11 bases between the two ends. This CDR3 contains 13 residues. CDR1 and CDR2 from the germline V gene are SNHLY and FYNNEI. The CDR3 bases are TGTGCCAGCATGTTGCGGGGCAACTATGGCTACACCTTC. Protein: CASMLRGNYGYTF.

This chain uses TRBV29-1 with TRBJ2-7, with 9 bases matching TRBD1. The germline V gene has CDR1 SQVTM and CDR2 ANQGSEA. The junction had 7 bases not matched to a gene; V was cut back by 7 bases and J by 3 bases. CDR3 length: 13 residues. The chain's CDR3 is CSAKTGGHYEQYF. The DNA of the CDR3 is TGCAGCGCAAAGACAGGGGGACACTACGAGCAGTACTTC.

The chain links TRBV12-5 to TRBJ2-1; weak D call: TRBD1 (5 bases). Germline V gene data show CDR1 as LGHNT and CDR2 as FRNRAP. The CDR3 has 13 amino acids. Trimming removed 4 bases at V and 4 bases at J, with 8 bases between. The CDR3 DNA follows: TGTGCTAGTGGTTATACAGGTTACAATGAGCAGTTCTTC. Translation gives CASGYTGYNEQFF.

J is TRBJ1-5 and V is TRBV5-1; 9 nucleotides match TRBD1. CDR1 and CDR2 from the germline V gene are SGHRS and YFSETQ. V lost 4 bases and J lost 1; bases outside the gene matches: 3. This CDR3 is 15 amino acids long. CDR3 in amino acids: CASSAGQGSNQPQHF. The CDR3, as DNA: TGCGCCAGCAGCGCCGGACAGGGGAGCAATCAGCCCCAGCATTTT.

This clone was observed many times. The rearrangement uses TRBV4-1 and TRBJ2-1; 12 bases agree with TRBD1. CDR3 length equals 16 residues. V lost 4 bases and J lost 4; bases outside the gene matches: 5. Per germline, CDR1 MGHRA and CDR2 YSYEKL. CDR3 amino acids: CASSRGDRGLYNEQFF. The CDR3 DNA reads as TGCGCCAGCAGCCGGGGGGACAGGGGGCTATACAATGAGCAGTTCTTC.

The chain joins TRBV2 to TRBJ2-2; D uncertain. The CDR3 loop spans 12 amino acids. Germline assignment: CDR1 SNHLY and CDR2 FYNNEI. V lost 3 bases and J lost 6, with 5 bases in between. This chain's CDR3 is CASSESAGELFF. As DNA, the CDR3 is TGTGCCAGCAGTGAGTCAGCCGGGGAGCTGTTTTTT. The whole variable domain, remainder taken from reference TRBV2 and TRBJ2-2, is EPEVTQTPSHQVTQMGQEVILRCVPISNHLYFYWYRQILGQKVEFLVSFYNNEISEKSEIFDDQFSVERPDGSNFTLKIRSTKLEDSAMYFCASSESAGELFFGEGSRLTVL.

The genes are TRBV19 and TRBJ2-2, with a weak D call TRBD1 (5 bases). The V gene's germline CDR1 is LNHDA and CDR2 SQIVND (reference sequence). Trimming cost V 2 bases and J 7 bases, with 8 bases left between them. The CDR3 totals 13 residues. CDR3 nucleotides: TGTGCCAGTAGTATATCAGGGATCGGGGAGCTGTTTTTT. Translation: CASSISGIGELFF.

Concerning this clone itself: Other DNA sequences of this sample code for an identical CDR3. This sequence joins TRBV5-1 and TRBJ1-2; the match to TRBD1 covers 9 bases. In germline, CDR1 is SGHRS, CDR2 YFSETQ. The CDR3 totals 14 residues. Germline trimming cut 0 bases from V and 7 bases from J; bases unmatched to any gene: 4. The CDR3 coding sequence is TGCGCCAGCAGCTTGGCAGGGACAGGGCTTGGCTACACCTTC. Its translation: CASSLAGTGLGYTF.

The chain recombines TRBV5-1 with TRBJ1-4, with D possibly being TRBD1 (6 bases). The CDR3 runs 13 residues. Trimming took 5 bases from V and 4 from J, leaving 9 bases between them. CDR1 is SGHRS, CDR2 YFSETQ, per germline. In DNA form, the CDR3 reads TGCGCCAGCAGGGCAGGGGTTAATGAAAAACTGTTTTTT. It encodes CASRAGVNEKLFF.